The 18 T cell receptor beta chains listed next were all sequenced from one sample in a study of cytomegalovirus exposure and HLA in healthy donors. The assay was immunoSEQ multiplex PCR, and TCRdb's table has in-frame clones only and misses some. The sample lists about 200,000 clones, 84% occurring once. The sequencing sample was made of PBMCs. Receptors were obtained from a young woman in good health and CMV-seropositive.

The rearrangement links TRBV7-9 to TRBJ2-7; TRBD1 matches 9 bases. This CDR3 comprises 14 residues. Germline lookup yields CDR1 SEHNR and CDR2 FQNEAQ (reference sequence). With 2 bases clipped from V and 9 bases from J, the junction kept 8 bases outside the gene matches. The CDR3 DNA sequence: TGTGCCAGCAGCTTACCGGGACAGGGAAGGGTGCAGTACTTC. As protein: CASSLPGQGRVQYF.

This rearrangement joins TRBV29-1 to TRBJ2-7; TRBD2 aligns across 8 bases. Germline V gene sequence: CDR1 SQVTM, CDR2 ANQGSEA. The V segment lost 0 bases and the J segment 3 bases; nucleotides outside the gene matches: 7. The length of the CDR3 is 15 residues. The CDR3 nucleotides are TGCAGCGTTGAAGAGGGTAGCGGGGAGAACTACGAGCAGTACTTC. This encodes CSVEEGSGENYEQYF.

This clone came up once. The genes are TRBV2 and TRBJ2-7, with D hard to call. Germline CDR1 reads SNHLY; CDR2 reads FYNNEI. The V end was cut by 6 bases, the J end by 0 bases, with 12 bases between. The CDR3 is 14 amino acids. The CDR3 reads CASRKSVGSYEQYF. The CDR3 nucleotides are TGTGCCAGCAGGAAGAGTGTCGGCTCCTACGAGCAGTACTTC.

The sample holds a few counts of this clone. The chain links TRBV6-5 to TRBJ2-1; 9 positions match TRBD2. The CDR3 covers 15 residues. The junction had 11 bases not matched to a gene; V was cut back by 7 bases and J by 7 bases. Germline-derived CDR1 and CDR2 are MNHEY and SVGAGI. CDR3 sequence (DNA): TGTGCCAGCACCTGGGGTAGCGGGAGTAATAATGAGCAGTTCTTC. Translated, it gives CASTWGSGSNNEQFF.

J is TRBJ2-5 and V is TRBV6-1, with 10 bases aligning to TRBD2. The junction had 7 bases not matched to a gene; V was cut back by 4 bases and J by 2 bases. From germline, CDR1 is MNHNS and CDR2 SASEGT. This CDR3 comprises 16 residues. CDR3 DNA: TGTGCCAGCAGTGGCCTTCGGACTAGCGGACAAGAGACCCAGTACTTC. Encoded protein: CASSGLRTSGQETQYF.

The rearrangement joins TRBV27 to TRBJ2-7; 7 bases fit TRBD2. Germline CDR1 is MNHEY and CDR2 is SMNVEV (reference sequence). The CDR3 loop spans 18 amino acids. Trimming cost V 2 bases and J 4 bases; bases outside gene matches: 17. CDR3 DNA sequence: TGTGCCAGCAGTTTAAGAGGCTCGGTGGGAGGGCCTCCGTACGAGCAGTACTTC. It codes for CASSLRGSVGGPPYEQYF.

In DNA, the CDR3 is TGTGCCACCAGTGATACCGGGACAGGGGGCTACGAGCAGTACTTC. This gives the protein CATSDTGTGGYEQYF. The V gene is TRBV15, the J gene TRBJ2-7; 11 nucleotides line up with TRBD1. Trimming at V came to 6 bases and at J to 3 bases, leaving 7 bases not matched to a gene. In germline, CDR1 is LNHNV, CDR2 YYDKDF (reference sequence). The CDR3 runs 15 residues.

The genes are TRBV30 and TRBJ2-1; D is perhaps TRBD2 (6 bases). V was trimmed by 5 bases and J by 6 bases, leaving 20 bases between them. This CDR3 contains 15 residues. Germline assignment: CDR1 GTSNPN and CDR2 SVGIG (reference sequence). CDR3 sequence reads: CAWESRDFPSNEQFF. CDR3 nucleotide sequence: TGTGCCTGGGAGTCACGGGACTTCCCCTCCAATGAGCAGTTCTTC.

V is TRBV13 and J is TRBJ1-4; 7 positions match TRBD1. V dropped 5 bases and J dropped 15; count of bases not matched to a gene: 9. Germline V gives CDR1 PRHDT, CDR2 FYEKMQ (reference sequence). CDR3 length: 12 residues. CDR3 coding DNA: TGTGCCAGCAGCCCAAGACAGGGAAGGTTGTTTTTT. This codes for CASSPRQGRLFF.

On this clone itself: Other DNA sequences in the same sample also yield this CDR3. The chain is built from TRBV29-1 and TRBJ1-1; no clear D. The CDR3 runs to 12 residues. V lost 4 bases and J lost 2, with 8 bases in between. CDR1 and CDR2 from the germline V gene are SQVTM and ANQGSEA. CDR3 sequence (DNA): TGCAGCGTTGGGCAGGCTAACACTGAAGCTTTCTTT. As protein: CSVGQANTEAFF.

V and J are TRBV11-2 and TRBJ2-3, with D unresolved. The CDR3 spans 12 residues. Germline V gene lookup returns CDR1 SGHAT and CDR2 FQNNGV. Between the trimmed V and J ends, which lost 5 bases and 3 bases, there was a span of 6 bases. This CDR3 reads CASSLETDTQYF. The CDR3 DNA is TGTGCCAGCAGCCTCGAGACAGATACGCAGTATTTT.

This clone was observed a handful of times. This CDR3 is CASSLWYAAAEAFF. CDR3 DNA: TGTGCCAGCAGTTTATGGTATGCGGCCGCTGAAGCTTTCTTT. This chain links TRBV28 with TRBJ1-1; D is ambiguous. CDR1 is MDHEN and CDR2 is SYDVKM in the germline V gene. CDR3 size: 14 residues. Deletions cut 0 bases from V and 6 bases from J, with 11 bases between.

The chain has TRBV15 and TRBJ1-3, with D possibly TRBD1 on 5 matching bases. The CDR3 sequence is 15 residues long. V was shortened by 1 base and J by 2 bases, with 9 bases between the two germline ends. Germline lookup yields CDR1 LNHNV and CDR2 YYDKDF (reference sequence). The DNA of the CDR3 is TGTGCCACCAGCAGAGGTGGACAAACTGGAAACACCATATATTTT. Translation: CATSRGGQTGNTIYF.

V and J are TRBV6-5 and TRBJ1-2; perhaps TRBD1 as D (6 bases). V was clipped by 6 bases and J by 3 bases, with 17 bases between them. Germline V gene sequence: CDR1 MNHEY, CDR2 SVGAGI. CDR3 length: 15 amino acids. The CDR3 protein is CASSSLGARDYGYTF. Here the CDR3 DNA reads TGTGCCAGCAGCTCCCTGGGGGCGCGTGACTATGGCTACACCTTC.

CDR3 DNA sequence: TGTGCCAGCAGCTCCGCCCTAAGACAAGAGCCGATTTATGGCTACACCTTC. As protein: CASSSALRQEPIYGYTF. The chain recombines TRBV5-6 with TRBJ1-2; no clear D. CDR3 size: 17 residues. V shed 3 bases and J shed 5 bases, with 23 bases lying between them. Germline assignment: CDR1 SGHDT and CDR2 YYEEEE.

The chain is built from TRBV25-1 and TRBJ2-3; D is undetermined. CDR1 MGHDK and CDR2 SYGVNS come from the germline V gene. This CDR3 spans 13 amino acids. The germline V and J ends were trimmed by 4 bases and 2 bases, with 7 bases remaining between them. CDR3 protein: CASSAPSTDTQYF. CDR3 DNA: TGTGCCAGCAGTGCCCCCTCCACAGATACGCAGTATTTT.

The rearrangement links TRBV10-3 to TRBJ2-7, with 11 positions matching TRBD2. CDR1 ENHRY and CDR2 SYGVKD come from the germline V gene. The CDR3 totals 15 residues. J was trimmed by 0 bases and V by 6 bases; bases with no gene match: 4. The CDR3 is CAIRTGTSGSYEQYF. CDR3 in DNA: TGTGCCATCAGGACCGGGACTAGCGGCTCCTACGAGCAGTACTTC.

The gene calls are TRBV7-8 and TRBJ1-1; 8 bases align to TRBD1. This CDR3 has 14 residues. Germline V gives CDR1 SGHVS, CDR2 FQNEAQ. The ends lost 5 bases at V and 6 bases at J; junction bases unmatched: 8. The CDR3 DNA reads as TGTGCCAGCAGCACCGCAGACAGGGGCCCTGAAGCTTTCTTT. Its translation is CASSTADRGPEAFF.